A selection of T cell receptor beta chains follows, all from one sample in a study of CD8+ T cells in alopecia areata. Measured with immunoSEQ multiplex PCR; TCRdb has only the in-frame clones, and not every one. The profile shows about 160,000 clones, less than 70% of them singletons. This specimen was CD4+ T cells sorted from blood, taken at week 4, from a patient treated with tofacitinib. The origin of the receptors is a human donor with alopecia areata. Both conserved end residues are trimmed from each CDR3. Fields, in order: V gene, CDR3 protein.

V gene: TRBV4-2; CDR3 protein: ASRRSGGQPQH
V gene: TRBV6-5; CDR3 protein: ASSYSQEDEQY
V gene: TRBV12-5; CDR3 protein: ASGPGLAVSYTYEQY
V gene: TRBV30; CDR3 protein: ASSPGGGPIQY
V gene: TRBV27; CDR3 protein: ASSSSNIPRGYT
V gene: TRBV5-1; CDR3 protein: ASSLDRVGETQY
V gene: TRBV9; CDR3 protein: ASSVDPRGFHEQY
V gene: TRBV7-8; CDR3 protein: ASSLGDRGKYGYT
V gene: TRBV19; CDR3 protein: ASSEQGTGANVLT
V gene: TRBV7-2; CDR3 protein: ASSLSVRYTDTQY
V gene: TRBV5-1; CDR3 protein: ASSLVGPYNEQF
V gene: TRBV7-8; CDR3 protein: ASSSTGWTEAF
V gene: TRBV11-1; CDR3 protein: ASSFDRGKDTQY
V gene: TRBV7-9; CDR3 protein: ASSLARGTDTQY